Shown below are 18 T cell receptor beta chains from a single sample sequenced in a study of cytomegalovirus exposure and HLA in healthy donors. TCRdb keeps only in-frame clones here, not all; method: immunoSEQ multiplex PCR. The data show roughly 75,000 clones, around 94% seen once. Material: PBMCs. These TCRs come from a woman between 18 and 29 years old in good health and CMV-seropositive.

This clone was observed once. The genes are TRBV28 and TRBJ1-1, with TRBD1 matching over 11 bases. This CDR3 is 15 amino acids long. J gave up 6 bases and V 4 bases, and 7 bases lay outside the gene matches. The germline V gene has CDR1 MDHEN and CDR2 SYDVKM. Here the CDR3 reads CASSSRGTGGSEAFF. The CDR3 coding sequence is TGTGCCAGCAGTTCCCGAGGGACAGGGGGATCTGAAGCTTTCTTT.

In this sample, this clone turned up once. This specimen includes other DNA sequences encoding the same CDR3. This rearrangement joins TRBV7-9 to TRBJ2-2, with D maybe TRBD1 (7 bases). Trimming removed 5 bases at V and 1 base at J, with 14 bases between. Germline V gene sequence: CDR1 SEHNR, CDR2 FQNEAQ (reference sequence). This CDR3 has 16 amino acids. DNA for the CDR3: TGTGCCAGCAGCCTACGTCAGGGGGGGAACACCGGGGAGCTGTTTTTT. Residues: CASSLRQGGNTGELFF.

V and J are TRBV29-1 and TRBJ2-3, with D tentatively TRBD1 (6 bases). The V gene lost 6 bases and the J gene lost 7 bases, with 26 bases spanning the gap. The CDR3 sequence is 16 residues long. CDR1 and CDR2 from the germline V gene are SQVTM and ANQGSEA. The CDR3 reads CSVRRGWQPELNTQYF. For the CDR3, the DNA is TGCAGCGTACGAAGGGGGTGGCAGCCAGAACTTAATACGCAGTATTTT.

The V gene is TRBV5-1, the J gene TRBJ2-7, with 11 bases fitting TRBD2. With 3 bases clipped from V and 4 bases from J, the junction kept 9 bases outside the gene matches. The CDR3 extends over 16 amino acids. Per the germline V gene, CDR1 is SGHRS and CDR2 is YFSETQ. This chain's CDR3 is CASSSGTSGITYEQYF. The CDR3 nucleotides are TGCGCCAGCAGCTCCGGGACTAGCGGCATAACATACGAGCAGTACTTC.

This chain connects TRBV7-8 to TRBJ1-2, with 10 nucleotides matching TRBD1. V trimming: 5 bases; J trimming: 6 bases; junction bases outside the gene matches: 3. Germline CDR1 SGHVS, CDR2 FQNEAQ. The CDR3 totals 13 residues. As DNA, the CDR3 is TGTGCCAGCAGCCGGACAGGGGGAGATGGCTACACCTTC. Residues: CASSRTGGDGYTF.

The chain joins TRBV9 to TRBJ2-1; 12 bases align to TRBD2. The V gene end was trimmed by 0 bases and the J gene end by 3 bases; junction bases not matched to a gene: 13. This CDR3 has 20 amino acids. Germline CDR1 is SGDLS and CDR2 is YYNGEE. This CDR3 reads CASSVEPGLAGGPGYNEQFF. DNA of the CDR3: TGTGCCAGCAGCGTAGAACCCGGCCTAGCGGGAGGGCCAGGCTACAATGAGCAGTTCTTC.

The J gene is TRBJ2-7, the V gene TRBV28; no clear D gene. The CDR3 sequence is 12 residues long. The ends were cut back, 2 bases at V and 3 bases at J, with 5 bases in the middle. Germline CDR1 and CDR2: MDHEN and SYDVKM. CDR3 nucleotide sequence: TGTGCCAGCAGTTTAAACAGCTACGAGCAGTACTTC. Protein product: CASSLNSYEQYF.

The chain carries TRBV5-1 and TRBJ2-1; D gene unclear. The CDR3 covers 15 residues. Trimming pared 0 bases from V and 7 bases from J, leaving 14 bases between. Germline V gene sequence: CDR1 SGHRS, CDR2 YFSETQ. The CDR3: CASSLGVAFLNEQFF. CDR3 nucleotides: TGCGCCAGCAGCTTGGGAGTCGCATTTCTTAATGAGCAGTTCTTC.

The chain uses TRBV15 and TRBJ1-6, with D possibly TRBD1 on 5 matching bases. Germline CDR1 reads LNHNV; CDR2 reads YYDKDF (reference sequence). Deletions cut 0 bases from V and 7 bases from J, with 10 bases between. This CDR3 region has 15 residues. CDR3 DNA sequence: TGTGCCACCAGCAGAGATCAGGGTAGGAATTCACCCCTCCACTTT. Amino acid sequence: CATSRDQGRNSPLHF.

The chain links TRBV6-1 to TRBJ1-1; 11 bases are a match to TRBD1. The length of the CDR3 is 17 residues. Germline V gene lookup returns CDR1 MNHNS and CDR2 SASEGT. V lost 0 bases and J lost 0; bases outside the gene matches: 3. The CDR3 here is CASSEAGTGGMNTEAFF. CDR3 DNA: TGTGCCAGCAGTGAAGCCGGGACAGGGGGGATGAACACTGAAGCTTTCTTT.

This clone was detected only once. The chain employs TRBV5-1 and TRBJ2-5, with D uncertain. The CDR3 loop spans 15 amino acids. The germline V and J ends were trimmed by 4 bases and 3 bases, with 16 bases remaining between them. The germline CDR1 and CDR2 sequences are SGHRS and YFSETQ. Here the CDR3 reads CASSTGGQRKETQYF. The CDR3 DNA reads TGCGCCAGCAGCACTGGCGGCCAACGGAAAGAGACCCAGTACTTC.

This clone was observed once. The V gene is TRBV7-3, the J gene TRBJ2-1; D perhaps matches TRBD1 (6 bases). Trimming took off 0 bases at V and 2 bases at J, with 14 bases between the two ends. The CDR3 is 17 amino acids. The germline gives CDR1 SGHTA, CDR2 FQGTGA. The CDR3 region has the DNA TGTGCCAGCAGCTTAACATCGAACAGGGCACCCTACAATGAGCAGTTCTTC. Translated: CASSLTSNRAPYNEQFF.

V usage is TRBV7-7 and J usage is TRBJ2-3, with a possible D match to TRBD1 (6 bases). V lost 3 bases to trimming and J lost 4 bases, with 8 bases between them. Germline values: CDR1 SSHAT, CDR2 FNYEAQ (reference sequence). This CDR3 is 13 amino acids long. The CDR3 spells CASSLTGPDTQYF. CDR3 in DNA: TGTGCCAGCAGCTTGACAGGCCCAGATACGCAGTATTTT.

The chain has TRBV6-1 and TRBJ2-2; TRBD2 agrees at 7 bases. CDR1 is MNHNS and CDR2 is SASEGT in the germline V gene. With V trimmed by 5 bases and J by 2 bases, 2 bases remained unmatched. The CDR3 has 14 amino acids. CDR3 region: CASSWGGNTGELFF. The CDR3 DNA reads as TGTGCCAGCAGTTGGGGGGGTAACACCGGGGAGCTGTTTTTT.

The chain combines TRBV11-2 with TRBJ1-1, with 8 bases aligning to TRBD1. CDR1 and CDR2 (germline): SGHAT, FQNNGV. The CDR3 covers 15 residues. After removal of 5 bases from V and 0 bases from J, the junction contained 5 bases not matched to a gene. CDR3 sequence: CASSPGTGLNTEAFF. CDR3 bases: TGTGCCAGCAGCCCCGGGACAGGATTGAACACTGAAGCTTTCTTT.

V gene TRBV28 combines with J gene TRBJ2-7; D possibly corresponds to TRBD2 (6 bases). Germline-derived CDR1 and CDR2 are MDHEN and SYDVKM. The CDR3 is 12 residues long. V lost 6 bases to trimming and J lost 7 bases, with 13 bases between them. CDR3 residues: CASSWFGGEQYF. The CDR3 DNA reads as TGTGCCAGCAGCTGGTTCGGGGGAGAGCAGTACTTC.

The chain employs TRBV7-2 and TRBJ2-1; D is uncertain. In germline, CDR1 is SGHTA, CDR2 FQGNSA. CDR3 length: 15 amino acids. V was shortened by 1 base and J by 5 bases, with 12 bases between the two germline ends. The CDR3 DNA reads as TGTGCCAGCAGCTTAGACACAATACGCCACAATGAGCAGTTCTTC. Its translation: CASSLDTIRHNEQFF.

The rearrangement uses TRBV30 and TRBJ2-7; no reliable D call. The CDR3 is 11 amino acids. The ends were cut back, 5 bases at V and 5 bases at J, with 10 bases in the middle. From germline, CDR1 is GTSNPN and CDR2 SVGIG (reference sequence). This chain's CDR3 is CAWGSGDEQYF. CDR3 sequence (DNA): TGTGCCTGGGGATCCGGAGACGAGCAGTACTTC.